This entry concerns a single TCR beta chain. This CDR3 has 16 amino acids. Trimming pared 1 base from V and 1 base from J, leaving 10 bases between. Per germline, CDR1 LGHNA and CDR2 YNFKEQ. This specimen belongs to a study of blood T cell repertoires in COVID-19. Study information: In each case, the material was cDNA or gDNA derived from T cells, B-cell-depleted T cells, or PBMCs.

Those designated as exposed participants met a COVID-19 case within 2 weeks before study entry. Original handling: Reference gene primer amplification in the assay estimated nucleated cell counts. The table came from immunoSEQ multiplex PCR; TCRdb's copy has only in-frame clones and leaves some out. The V and J calls and clone size are taken from that table; D and trimming were inferred from the DNA. The sample carries 150,000 to 200,000 clones, 65% to 85% recorded once. The gene calls are TRBV4-2 and TRBJ2-2; D gene ambiguous. The sequenced material came from PBMCs or T cells enriched from blood (not recorded which). The sequence came from a man aged 70 or older who had been exposed to COVID-19. CDR3 loop: CASSQVTNRNTGELFF. As DNA, the CDR3 is TGTGCCAGCAGCCAAGTGACGAACAGGAACACCGGGGAGCTGTTTTTT.